This is a list of T cell receptor beta chains from one sample in a study of cytomegalovirus exposure and HLA in healthy donors. Some clones are missing from TCRdb's copy, which holds only in-frame ones; the method was immunoSEQ multiplex PCR. The sample yields under 75,000 clones, approximately 74% seen once. Sequences were obtained from PBMCs. The origin of the receptors is a man aged 35-49 years in good health and CMV-seropositive. CDR3s include the opening cysteine and the closing phenylalanine or tryptophan. The D gene is left open where the match is weak. Clone size appears in some rows only: once, few, many, or a class for an expanded clone.

D	size	V	J	CDR3	DNA
TRBD2	few	TRBV15	TRBJ2-1	CATSSPGEGYNEQFF	TGTGCCACCAGCAGCCCGGGGGAGGGATACAATGAGCAGTTCTTC
NA	few	TRBV7-2	TRBJ1-5	CASSLAAASNQPQHF	TGTGCCAGCAGCTTAGCGGCAGCGAGCAATCAGCCCCAGCATTTT
TRBD1	NA	TRBV7-2	TRBJ1-5	CASKLRGPNQPQHF	TGTGCCAGCAAATTAAGGGGGCCCAATCAGCCCCAGCATTTT
NA	few	TRBV25-1	TRBJ2-3	CASHTRDTQYF	TGTGCCAGCCATACGAGGGATACGCAGTATTTT
NA	NA	TRBV14	TRBJ1-1	CASSRTVPREAFF	TGTGCCAGCAGCCGGACAGTACCACGCGAAGCTTTCTTT
TRBD1	NA	TRBV18	TRBJ1-5	CASSLDRGRQQPQHF	TGTGCCAGCTCTCTCGACAGGGGGAGGCAGCAGCCCCAGCATTTT
TRBD1	once	TRBV5-1	TRBJ1-2	CASSLGGQEGYGYTF	TGCGCCAGCAGCTTGGGGGGACAGGAGGGCTACGGCTACACCTTC
TRBD1	NA	TRBV19	TRBJ2-7	CASSPGQGPYEQYF	TGTGCCAGTAGTCCGGGACAGGGACCCTACGAGCAGTACTTC
TRBD1	NA	TRBV5-1	TRBJ1-2	CASSLGGGRFGYTF	TGCGCCAGCAGCTTAGGAGGGGGCCGGTTTGGCTACACCTTC
TRBD2	NA	TRBV29-1	TRBJ2-1	CSVVASGNEQFF	TGCAGCGTTGTAGCTAGCGGGAATGAGCAGTTCTTC
NA	NA	TRBV29-1	TRBJ1-3	CSVEDLGGLGNTIYF	TGCAGCGTTGAAGATTTGGGAGGGTTGGGAAACACCATATATTTT
TRBD2	few	TRBV2	TRBJ2-1	CASSGLAALNEQFF	TGTGCCAGCAGTGGACTAGCGGCACTCAATGAGCAGTTCTTC
NA	few	TRBV9	TRBJ2-2	CASSVGAPSTGELFF	TGTGCCAGCAGCGTGGGGGCTCCTAGCACCGGGGAGCTGTTTTTT
NA	medium-sized	TRBV29-1	TRBJ2-7	CSVAGPPNEQYF	TGCAGCGTGGCGGGGCCCCCCAACGAGCAGTACTTC
TRBD1	once	TRBV5-5	TRBJ1-4	CASSKGTGDKRNEKLFF	TGTGCCAGCAGCAAGGGGACAGGAGATAAGCGTAATGAAAAACTGTTTTTT
TRBD2	NA	TRBV2	TRBJ2-7	CASGGTSGVTYEQYF	TGTGCCAGCGGAGGGACTAGCGGGGTGACCTACGAGCAGTACTTC
TRBD2	NA	TRBV4-2	TRBJ2-7	CASSPGWVSGRPSYEQYF	TGTGCCAGCAGTCCAGGCTGGGTTAGCGGGAGGCCTTCCTACGAGCAGTACTTC
TRBD2	NA	TRBV5-3	TRBJ2-7	CARSSRTSGYEQYF	TGTGCCAGAAGCTCCCGGACTAGCGGTTACGAGCAGTACTTC
TRBD2	NA	TRBV11-2	TRBJ2-3	CASSPSGSGGSTDTQYF	TGTGCCAGCAGCCCGTCTGGGAGCGGGGGTTCCACAGATACGCAGTATTTT
NA	NA	TRBV5-5	TRBJ1-1	CASSSGVVEAFF	TGTGCCAGCAGCTCGGGGGTGGTTGAAGCTTTCTTT
TRBD2	NA	TRBV9	TRBJ2-5	CASSKGTSGGETQYF	TGTGCCAGCAGCAAAGGGACTAGCGGGGGAGAGACCCAGTACTTC
TRBD1	NA	TRBV30	TRBJ2-3	CAWRTGVGTDTQYF	TGTGCCTGGAGAACAGGGGTTGGCACAGATACGCAGTATTTT
NA	once	TRBV19	TRBJ2-7	CASSIGHTYEQYF	TGTGCCAGTAGTATTGGGCACACCTACGAGCAGTACTTC
NA	NA	TRBV5-8	TRBJ2-1	CASSLERSAYEQFF	TGTGCCAGCAGCTTAGAGAGGTCGGCTTATGAGCAGTTCTTC
TRBD2	NA	TRBV7-8	TRBJ2-7	CASSSNKRLAGGGKQYF	TGTGCCAGCAGCTCCAACAAGCGACTAGCGGGGGGAGGGAAGCAGTACTTC
TRBD1	few	TRBV7-9	TRBJ1-2	CSSSFGTGKDTF	TGTTCCAGCAGCTTTGGGACAGGGAAGGACACCTTC
TRBD1	NA	TRBV5-1	TRBJ2-7	CASSLGAGGLYEQYF	TGCGCCAGCAGCTTGGGGGCAGGGGGCCTCTACGAGCAGTACTTC
NA	NA	TRBV2	TRBJ2-7	CASTGVSYEQYF	TGTGCCAGCACTGGTGTTTCCTACGAGCAGTACTTC
TRBD1	many	TRBV11-3	TRBJ1-1	CASSQQGDTEAFF	TGTGCCAGCAGCCAACAGGGGGACACTGAAGCTTTCTTT
TRBD1	few	TRBV2	TRBJ1-1	CASRQDRGNTEAFF	TGTGCCAGCAGACAGGACAGGGGGAACACTGAAGCTTTCTTT
NA	NA	TRBV9	TRBJ2-7	CASSVGGSSYEQYF	TGTGCCAGCAGCGTAGGAGGGAGCTCCTACGAGCAGTACTTC
TRBD2	once	TRBV9	TRBJ2-1	CANKTMTSGVSSYNEQFF	TGTGCCAACAAGACGATGACTAGCGGGGTTAGCTCCTACAATGAGCAGTTCTTC
NA	NA	TRBV6-4	TRBJ1-6	CASSREGRLGISPLHF	TGTGCCAGCAGTCGCGAAGGCCGCCTAGGAATTTCACCCCTCCACTTT
NA	NA	TRBV7-6	TRBJ2-1	CASSLVRGSYNEQFF	TGTGCCAGCAGCTTAGTTCGAGGTTCCTACAATGAGCAGTTCTTC
NA	NA	TRBV4-1	TRBJ2-7	CASSQDVAYEQYF	TGCGCCAGCAGCCAAGATGTGGCTTACGAGCAGTACTTC
NA	NA	TRBV7-3	TRBJ2-7	CASSPPDRPYEQYF	TGTGCCAGCAGCCCTCCGGACAGACCCTACGAGCAGTACTTC
TRBD2	NA	TRBV9	TRBJ2-3	CASSVAPPGGSDTQYF	TGTGCCAGCAGCGTAGCCCCACCGGGAGGGAGTGATACGCAGTATTTT
NA	NA	TRBV5-4	TRBJ2-2	CASSWERSGELFF	TGTGCCAGCAGCTGGGAGAGGAGCGGGGAGCTGTTTTTT
TRBD2	many	TRBV7-9	TRBJ2-3	CASSELAGDTDTQYF	TGTGCCAGCAGCGAACTAGCGGGGGACACAGATACGCAGTATTTT
NA	NA	TRBV18	TRBJ2-3	CASSRGADTQYF	TGTGCCAGCTCACGCGGAGCAGATACGCAGTATTTT
NA	NA	TRBV5-5	TRBJ2-5	CASSLEVGRQETQYF	TGTGCCAGCAGCTTGGAGGTTGGGCGTCAGGAGACCCAGTACTTC
NA	NA	TRBV15	TRBJ1-5	CATSTQQGGQPQHF	TGTGCCACCAGCACACAGCAAGGGGGTCAGCCCCAGCATTTT
TRBD2	NA	TRBV9	TRBJ2-5	CASSVSRLAGGQETQYF	TGTGCCAGCAGCGTTTCTAGACTAGCGGGAGGGCAAGAGACCCAGTACTTC